Described below is a single T cell receptor (beta chain) sequence and its context. The clone's antigen remains unknown. An end of the junction does not agree with germline; a read error may underlie this. The cohort consisted of approximately 670 healthy bone marrow donors. All cohort members were sampled while nominally healthy, although unrecorded immune exposures were likely present. The donor was CMV seronegative and belonged to the group of 352 seronegative cohort members. A peripheral blood sample was provided by each donor, and peripheral blood mononuclear cells were used for TCR beta sequencing. Genomic DNA was extracted from the blood cell samples with the Qiagen DNeasy Blood Extraction Kit. Receptor amplification or capture employed the immunoSEQ multiplex PCR assay. A mixture of 60 forward primers for TCR Vbeta segments and 13 reverse primers for TCR Jbeta segments was used in the multiplex PCR. The CDR3 region of rearranged TCR beta genes was amplified from genomic DNA by a multiplex PCR assay. On the Illumina HiSeq System, the amplified TCR beta libraries were sequenced as 87-base-pair reads. Turning to the authors' computational methods: A later analysis tallied tens of millions of unique TCR beta chains across the 666 repertoires, and approximately 12 million of those chains were shared by two or more donors. A nearest-neighbor algorithm error-corrected the raw reads and collapsed the reads into unique sequences, merging closely related sequences to remove PCR and sequencing errors. CDR3 sequences were aligned to IMGT reference sequences to assign V, D and J gene segments. Each retained sequence needed at least a six-nucleotide match to both a V gene segment and a J gene segment. A rearrangement counted as productive if the CDR3 had no stop codons and remained in frame with V and J, and every other rearrangement counted as non-productive. CDR3 was defined by IMGT convention, running from the second conserved V-encoded cysteine to the conserved J-encoded phenylalanine. Sequences without an unambiguous match to a single V gene segment were excluded from the earlier analysis of several hundred of the donors. In an earlier analysis of 587 of the donors, V segments were called functional above 56.7% productive rearrangements and were called segregating when the between-donor standard deviation exceeded 5%. A statistical classification framework was built to diagnose cytomegalovirus status from the catalog of TCR beta chain sequences. In a later analysis, V and J genes were assigned by comparing TCR nucleotide sequences against IMGT/GENE-DB human TR gene sequences. In a later analysis, CDR3 sequences and most-parsimonious VDJ recombination scenarios were assigned using the TCRdist pipeline. In a later analysis, each TCR beta chain was defined by its CDR3 amino acid sequence together with its V-gene family, and reads without a unique V-gene family were excluded. In a later analysis, nearly 600 highly shared, low-generation-probability nucleotide sequences were removed to address suspected cross-contamination and a sequencing artifact. For each public chain, a later analysis derived a clonal expansion index from normalized ranks of inferred template counts within each repertoire. In a later analysis, generation probabilities were computed with a VDJ recombination model fitted to out-of-frame rearrangements, and the resulting probabilities were checked against IGoR. In a later analysis, TCR-TCR, TCR-HLA and TCR-CMV co-occurrence was scored with hypergeometric tests, and a repertoire-size bias correction was applied to TCR pairs. In a later analysis, false discovery rates were estimated by permuting HLA or CMV assignments 20 times. In a later analysis, co-occurring TCRs were grouped with DBSCAN, and TCRdist sequence similarity was added when clustering was performed within HLA-allele-positive subsets. For co-occurrence clustering, repertoires with fewer than 30,000 or more than 120,000 public chains were excluded, along with five repertoires with anomalous nucleotide sharing. The table was pulled from immuneACCESS by TCRdb, which kept in-frame rearrangements only. Such tables lose some clones; where checked, under half of the loss comes from unresolved V genes, and the rest has no known cause. The DNA was the basis for D and trimming; V, J and clone size are from that table. The record for this sample contains around 31,000 clones. About 0.69% of the sample is taken by the ten largest.

The sample belongs to a study of cytomegalovirus exposure and HLA in healthy donors (dated by TCRdb to the late 2010s). For the study in its entirety: An earlier analysis of roughly 630 of the donors reported 276 Gb of sequence data and 117 million unique TCR beta sequences from about 179 million T cells. In a later genetic analysis, genome-wide SNP genotypes for about three fifths of the roughly 670 donors were used, and that subset was treated as a discovery cohort. All discovery cohort repertoires had been generated using a single sequencing platform. Rather than using new phenotypic data, the later analysis identified candidate immune exposures from TCR beta sequences and from how often those sequences occurred across donors. The study profiled the T cell repertoires of fewer than 850 subjects by immunosequencing and related them to cytomegalovirus serostatus. The study was designed to test whether signatures of past pathogen exposure could be identified by cataloging public T cell receptors. Approximately 310 gigabases of sequencing data and some 85 million unique TCR sequences were included in an early release covering around 600 HLA-typed donors. In addition to the first cohort of 666 subjects, a separate validation cohort of 130 or so different subjects was used. Five DR-DQ haplotypes were handled as single units for association and clustering, since linkage in the cohort was strong. Of the roughly 410 genotyped donors, 75% to 85% were placed in the genetic ancestry cluster associated with self-reported Caucasian donors. To study patterns of TCR occurrence, a later analysis re-analyzed previously published TCR beta repertoires from 700 or so donors and added high-resolution HLA genotyping. To predict cytomegalovirus infection status, the study combined high-throughput TCR immunosequencing, statistical association of individual TCRs with disease status, and machine learning. Typing coverage differed by locus: A, B, C, DRB1 and DQB1 were typed in about 629-630 donors, DQA1 in 500 to 550, DPA1 in nearly 610, and DPB1 in 400 to 480. Donor age, sex, ethnicity and CMV serostatus were compiled alongside the repertoire data. An earlier analysis of nearly 600 of the donors applied high-throughput TCR beta sequencing to assess whether each TCR beta V gene segment acted as functional or pseudogenic. Among roughly 400 genotyped donors of the cohort, an average of approximately 220,000 unique TCR beta nucleotide sequences was sequenced per donor, of which roughly 17% were non-productive. HLA typing covered class I and class II loci at four-digit resolution.

Counted from cysteine to phenylalanine, this CDR3 has 9 amino acids. Of all the DNA, just the CDR3 is kept, 27 bases in frame from base 1. Summary of the overall study and its limitations: The 87-base-pair reads could not distinguish some IMGT-functional V segments, including TRBV6-2 and TRBV6-3, so those segments were excluded. An earlier analysis of several hundred of the donors showed that most TCR beta V segments appeared in productive rearrangements either about 90% or about 30% of the time, which broadly matched IMGT annotations. A further reported finding was that TCR beta sequences accurately predicted the HLA-A and HLA-B alleles for most subjects in the first cohort. A later analysis found that most CMV-associated TCR beta chains appeared HLA-restricted, with HLA associations seemingly driven largely by CMV exposure. Specific HLA alleles were associated with 15,000 to 20,000 TCR beta sequences at a false discovery rate of 0.05 in a later analysis. Several of the top co-occurrence clusters appeared to be linked to parvovirus B19, influenza, CMV and Epstein-Barr virus, according to a later analysis. In a later analysis, the rate of TCR association differed among HLA loci, with DRB1 alleles having the most associated TCRs and HLA-C alleles having the fewest. Presence/absence analyses assumed roughly uniform sequencing depth across donors, an assumption that may not hold. The classifier was reported to diagnose cytomegalovirus status with high specificity and sensitivity in both the original and validation cohorts. A group of highly shared sequence variants was considered likely to be a technical artifact of the sequencing pipeline. In a later analysis, HLA-associated TCR beta chains were found to be more clonally expanded and to have lower generation probabilities than equally common non-associated chains. Correlated functional status among segregating V segments might be attributable to linkage disequilibrium, but an unknown experimental factor could not be ruled out. In a later genetic analysis, a missense DCLRE1C variant was associated with V-gene and J-gene trimming of TCR beta chains, and the association was replicated in an independent cohort. A few of the identified cytomegalovirus-associated TCR beta chains were confirmed in vitro to be specific for cytomegalovirus antigens. It was suggested by the authors that the approach could potentially be generalized to other disease states and immunological phenotypes. Because HLA typing was unavailable for some donors at each locus, only the typed subset was used in association tests. This cohort had only TCR beta chains sequenced, and the lack of alpha or paired-chain data limited which features could be detected. Immune exposure information for the cohort was limited to CMV serostatus. According to a later genetic analysis, donors in an Asian-associated ancestry cluster had fewer N-insertions in productive TCRs than the roughly 670-donor mean. Over 15 rarely observed V segments, including chromosome 9 orphons, were excluded from the earlier analysis of about 500 of the donors because counts were too low. Most TCR sequences were observed very rarely across donors, whereas some public TCRs were present in many individuals. A total of 150 or so TCR beta chains were listed by the study as associated with cytomegalovirus. Strong co-occurrence of HLA alleles, especially DR and DQ, made assigning TCR associations to individual alleles difficult.

The sample consisted of PBMCs. The chain uses TRBV23-1 and TRBJ1-1; the D gene identity is not certain. TRBV23-1 has ORF status, its function being uncertain. The TCR sequence derives from a man aged 30-40 years in good health and CMV-seronegative. This receptor has the CDR3 CASSLIHLF. The bases are TGCGCCAGCAGCCTGATACATCTCTTT.